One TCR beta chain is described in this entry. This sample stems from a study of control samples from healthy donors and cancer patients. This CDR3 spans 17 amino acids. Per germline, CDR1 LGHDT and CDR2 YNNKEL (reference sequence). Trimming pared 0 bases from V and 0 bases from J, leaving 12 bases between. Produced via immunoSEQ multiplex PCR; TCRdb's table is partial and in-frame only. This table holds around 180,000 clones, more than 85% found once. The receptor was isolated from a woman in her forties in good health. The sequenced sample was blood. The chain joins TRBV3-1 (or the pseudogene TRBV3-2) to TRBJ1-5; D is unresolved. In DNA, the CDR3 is TGTGCCAGCAGCCAAGATCCTAATGGGTATAGCAATCAGCCCCAGCATTTT. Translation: CASSQDPNGYSNQPQHF.